One sample yielded the 15 T cell receptor beta chains listed below, sequenced in a study of T cell responses to AZD1222 COVID-19 vaccine. The assay was immunoSEQ multiplex PCR, and TCRdb's table has in-frame clones only and misses some. The table lists about 84,000 clones, just over 90% of them singletons. Sequenced material: peripheral blood, taken 28 days after the second AZD1222 dose. Receptors originate from an adult who received the AZD1222 COVID-19 vaccine.

The chain is built from TRBV5-1 and TRBJ2-5, with 11 bases fitting TRBD2. After removal of 0 bases from V and 7 bases from J, the junction contained 11 bases not matched to a gene. The germline V gene has CDR1 SGHRS and CDR2 YFSETQ. CDR3 length: 17 residues. The CDR3 nucleotides are TGCGCCAGCAGCTTGGAGCCTAGCGGGGGGTACCTGGGGACCCAGTACTTC. This gives the protein CASSLEPSGGYLGTQYF.

V usage is TRBV21-1 and J usage is TRBJ2-7; the table assigns TRBD2, which was not confirmed against the DNA. TRBV21-1 is termed a pseudogene. This CDR3 is 10 amino acids long. DNA for the CDR3: TGTGCCAGCAGCCCTTACGAGCAGTACTTC. Translation gives CASSPYEQYF.

This clone was recorded only once. This sequence joins TRBV30 and TRBJ2-7; D remains ambiguous. Germline values: CDR1 GTSNPN, CDR2 SVGIG (reference sequence). Trimming pared 0 bases from V and 7 bases from J, leaving 7 bases between. This CDR3 spans 11 amino acids. Written as DNA, the CDR3 is TGTGCCTGGAGTGTACTCAAGGAGCAGTACTTC. Its protein is CAWSVLKEQYF.

The gene calls are TRBV27 and TRBJ1-2; perhaps TRBD1 as D (5 bases). The germline V and J ends were trimmed by 5 bases and 2 bases, with 9 bases remaining between them. This CDR3 spans 13 amino acids. Germline V lookup: CDR1 MNHEY, CDR2 SMNVEV (reference sequence). The CDR3, as DNA: TGTGCCAGCAGTCGACAGAGGAACTATGGCTACACCTTC. Translating it yields CASSRQRNYGYTF.

This clone was detected only a few times. This chain connects TRBV7-2 to TRBJ1-2; D remains unclear. Germline V gives CDR1 SGHTA, CDR2 FQGNSA. Trimming took off 11 bases at V and 4 bases at J, with 14 bases between the two ends. This CDR3 contains 12 residues. CDR3 protein: CASRANIYGYTF. The CDR3, as DNA: TGTGCCTCCAGAGCTAATATCTATGGCTACACCTTC.

The chain recombines TRBV19 with TRBJ1-1, with unresolved D. The V gene's germline CDR1 is LNHDA and CDR2 SQIVND (reference sequence). Trimming pared 3 bases from V and 5 bases from J, leaving 4 bases between. This CDR3 spans 11 amino acids. Written as DNA, the CDR3 is TGTGCCAGTAGTATGTGGACTGAAGCTTTCTTT. Amino acid sequence: CASSMWTEAFF.

The chain recombines TRBV12-3 or TRBV12-4 with TRBJ2-7, with TRBD1 matching over 9 bases. The V and J ends lost 5 bases and 4 bases, in that order; junction bases with no gene match: 3. The CDR3 contains 13 residues. CDR3 residues: CASSRGQGYEQYF. The CDR3 nucleotides read TGTGCCAGCAGTAGGGGACAGGGTTACGAGCAGTACTTC.

The rearrangement links TRBV14 to TRBJ2-3; TRBD2 might be the D (5 bases). The V end lost 4 bases, the J end lost 7 bases, and 12 bases lay between the germline ends. The CDR3 spans 13 residues. CDR1 and CDR2 from the germline V gene are SGHDN and FVKESK. CDR3 residues: CASSLGLSNTQYF. CDR3 coding DNA: TGTGCCAGCAGCCTCGGACTGTCCAATACGCAGTATTTT.

The genes are TRBV29-1 and TRBJ1-2, with 9 bases identical to TRBD1. The CDR3 consists of 11 residues. Trimming removed 3 bases from V and 13 bases from J; junction bases left unmatched: 6. Germline V gene lookup returns CDR1 SQVTM and CDR2 ANQGSEA. CDR3 sequence: CSVDPGQGSTF. The DNA for the CDR3 is TGCAGCGTTGACCCCGGACAGGGGAGCACCTTC.

The V and J genes are TRBV4-2 and TRBJ2-3; D may correspond to TRBD1 or TRBD2 (5 bases each). The V and J ends lost 4 bases and 1 base respectively, with 12 bases between them. Germline-derived CDR1 and CDR2 are LGHNA and YNFKEQ. The CDR3 has 15 amino acids. The CDR3 sequence is CASSLSGARTDTQYF. Here the CDR3 DNA reads TGTGCCAGCAGCCTTTCCGGGGCCCGCACAGATACGCAGTATTTT.

The chain carries TRBV18 and TRBJ1-2; D gene uncertain. Germline V lookup: CDR1 KGHSH, CDR2 LQKENI. V lost 2 bases, J lost 8 bases, and 15 bases lay in between. The CDR3 contains 14 residues. The CDR3 reads CASSPSEETKGYTF. The CDR3 DNA sequence: TGTGCCAGCTCACCATCGGAGGAGACCAAAGGCTACACCTTC.

This chain connects TRBV29-1 to TRBJ2-4; D call uncertain. This CDR3 is 13 amino acids long. Germline V lookup: CDR1 SQVTM, CDR2 ANQGSEA. V was clipped by 6 bases and J by 0 bases, with 9 bases between them. Here the CDR3 DNA reads TGCAGCGTGGTAGTGTCAGCCAAAAACATTCAGTACTTC. Translation: CSVVVSAKNIQYF. The complete variable domain, with remaining parts taken from reference TRBV29-1 and TRBJ2-4, reads SAVISQKPSRDICQRGTSLTIQCQVDSQVTMMFWYRQQPGQSLTLIATANQGSEATYESGFVIDKFPISRPNLTFSTLTVSNMSPEDSSIYLCSVVVSAKNIQYFGAGTRLSVL.

CDR3 coding DNA: TGTGCCAGCAGCTTAGTCACAGTGAACACTGAAGCTTTCTTT. Encoded protein: CASSLVTVNTEAFF. The chain uses TRBV7-8 and TRBJ1-1; D unresolved. Trimming took off 1 base at V and 0 bases at J, with 6 bases between the two ends. This CDR3 has 14 amino acids. The germline V gene has CDR1 SGHVS and CDR2 FQNEAQ.

The rearrangement links TRBV19 to TRBJ1-5; D is unresolved. V was pared by 10 bases and J by 1 base, with 11 bases between. The CDR3 spans 13 residues. Germline V gives CDR1 LNHDA, CDR2 SQIVND (reference sequence). As DNA, the CDR3 is TGTGCCACCCAGGACCGAAGCAATCAGCCCCAGCATTTT. Protein sequence: CATQDRSNQPQHF.

The CDR3 nucleotides read TGTGCCAGCAACACAGGGTCGGGCTATGGCTACACCTTC. As protein: CASNTGSGYGYTF. The chain couples TRBV9 to TRBJ1-2; TRBD1 might be the D (6 bases). CDR1 is SGDLS and CDR2 is YYNGEE in the germline V gene. V was clipped by 6 bases and J by 4 bases, with 13 bases between them. There are 13 residues in the CDR3.